The rows below give T cell receptor beta chains drawn from one sample of a study of cytomegalovirus exposure and HLA in healthy donors. The protocol was immunoSEQ multiplex PCR, while the TCRdb copy is restricted to in-frame clones and leaves out a portion. The sample contains roughly 150,000 clones, 65% to 80% of which appear only once. Sequencing was performed on PBMCs. All receptors derive from a male donor in good health and CMV-seronegative. Both conserved end residues are part of each CDR3. The D gene is left open where the match is weak. Clone size is stated in some rows and not others, as once, few, many or a class when expanded.

DNA,CDR3,size,J,V,D
TGTGCCAGCAGTGCCTTGGGGACAGCCCAAGAGACCCAGTACTTC,CASSALGTAQETQYF,-,TRBJ2-5,TRBV25-1,TRBD1
TGTGCCTGGAGTACACCGGGACAGGGGCAGTACTTC,CAWSTPGQGQYF,-,TRBJ2-7,TRBV30,TRBD1
TGTGCCAGCAGCTTAGCGCGGGCGACTAATGAAAAACTGTTTTTT,CASSLARATNEKLFF,-,TRBJ1-4,TRBV7-9,-
TGTGCCAGTAGTAATTCTTTGGGGCGGTCCGAACCCACAGATACGCAGTATTTT,CASSNSLGRSEPTDTQYF,-,TRBJ2-3,TRBV19,-
TGCGCCAGTTACGGGACAGGCGACTACGAGCAGTACTTC,CASYGTGDYEQYF,few,TRBJ2-7,TRBV28,TRBD1
TGTGCCAGCTCACCCGGGGGACAGGGGGTCCCCCAGCATTTT,CASSPGGQGVPQHF,-,TRBJ1-5,TRBV18,TRBD1
TGTGCCTGGAGTGTAATCGGAGGGGCCGGGGAGCTGTTTTTT,CAWSVIGGAGELFF,-,TRBJ2-2,TRBV30,-
TGTGCCAGCAGCGGCGGGGGAAATGAGCAGTTCTTC,CASSGGGNEQFF,-,TRBJ2-1,TRBV9,TRBD2
TGCAGCGTTGTTCGGGTCGGCACTGAAGCTTTCTTT,CSVVRVGTEAFF,few,TRBJ1-1,TRBV29-1,-
TGTGCCAGCAGACCCAGGGACAGACACACAGATACGCAGTATTTT,CASRPRDRHTDTQYF,-,TRBJ2-3,TRBV28,TRBD1
TGTGCCAGCAGACAGGGGTCCCACGAGCAGTACTTC,CASRQGSHEQYF,-,TRBJ2-7,TRBV6-5,TRBD1
TGTGCCAGCAGCCTCGTGGGGCGTGGTTACACAGATACGCAGTATTTT,CASSLVGRGYTDTQYF,-,TRBJ2-3,TRBV7-3,-
TGCGCCAGCAGCTTGTATGAGGCCCGATACGAGCAGTACTTC,CASSLYEARYEQYF,-,TRBJ2-7,TRBV5-1,-
TGTGCCAGCAGCCCGACTAGCGGCCACAATGAGCAGTTCTTC,CASSPTSGHNEQFF,-,TRBJ2-1,TRBV7-9,TRBD2
TGTGCCAGCAGCCCCTCGGGCGGGGGTGTCACAGATACGCAGTATTTT,CASSPSGGGVTDTQYF,-,TRBJ2-3,TRBV13,TRBD2
TGTGCCAGCAGCACTTACAGGTCCGAGCAGTACTTC,CASSTYRSEQYF,once,TRBJ2-7,TRBV5-4,-
TGTGCCAGCAGCTTGGCTAGCACAGATACGCAGTATTTT,CASSLASTDTQYF,few,TRBJ2-3,TRBV5-6,-
TGTGCCTGGAGGGGGCTGGGTCCCGGGGAGCTGTTTTTT,CAWRGLGPGELFF,-,TRBJ2-2,TRBV30,-
TGTGCCAGCAGCTTGGGAGCGGGGGGGATGAACACTGAAGCTTTCTTT,CASSLGAGGMNTEAFF,-,TRBJ1-1,TRBV5-6,-
TGCGCCAGCAAAGAAGGGACAGCTTACGAGCAGTACTTC,CASKEGTAYEQYF,-,TRBJ2-7,TRBV5-1,TRBD1
TGCAGCCTCCGGGGGCGGGAGAGCGCAGAGACCCAGTACTTC,CSLRGRESAETQYF,-,TRBJ2-5,TRBV29-1,-
TGTGCCAGCCACTCGGGGAACAAGTACGAGCAGTACTTC,CASHSGNKYEQYF,once,TRBJ2-7,TRBV28,-
TGTGCCAGCAGTTTTGGAGGGGATGGGGGGGAGCTGTTTTTT,CASSFGGDGGELFF,-,TRBJ2-2,TRBV27,-
TGTGCCAGCAGGGATATAGACAGAACCGGGGAGCTGTTTTTT,CASRDIDRTGELFF,-,TRBJ2-2,TRBV6-4,-
TGTGCCATCTGCCCATCCGGACAGAGCACAGATACGCAGTATTTT,CAICPSGQSTDTQYF,-,TRBJ2-3,TRBV10-3,-
TGTGCCTGGAGTCCCGGGGGGAGCCCCAATCAGCCCCAGCATTTT,CAWSPGGSPNQPQHF,-,TRBJ1-5,TRBV30,-
TGTGCCTGGAGTGTATCCCCAGGGGGCGGCTACACCTTC,CAWSVSPGGGYTF,-,TRBJ1-2,TRBV30,TRBD1
TGTGCCTGGGGGGGACAGCCGAACACTGAAGCTTTCTTT,CAWGGQPNTEAFF,once,TRBJ1-1,TRBV30,TRBD1
TGTGCCAGCAGCCCTAGCTCCTACGAGCAGTACTTC,CASSPSSYEQYF,-,TRBJ2-7,TRBV7-9,-
TGTGCCAGCAGCCAGGGGGACATCTACCGAGAGACCCAGTACTTC,CASSQGDIYRETQYF,-,TRBJ2-5,TRBV4-2,-
TGTGCCAGTAGTATTTATGGGACTAGCGGATACAATGAGCAGTTCTTC,CASSIYGTSGYNEQFF,-,TRBJ2-1,TRBV19,TRBD2
TGTGCCAGCGCGCTGGGGCGCGCCTACGAGCAGTACTTC,CASALGRAYEQYF,-,TRBJ2-7,TRBV27,-
TGTGCCAGCAGCTCGGTGCAGGGCCACAACTATGGCTACACCTTC,CASSSVQGHNYGYTF,few,TRBJ1-2,TRBV11-2,-
TGTGCCAGCAGCTTGATGGGCGGGATCAGCTCCTACAATGAGCAGTTCTTC,CASSLMGGISSYNEQFF,-,TRBJ2-1,TRBV7-3,-
TGTGCCAGCAGCTTGGGAGGGGACAGGGGGCATAATTCACCCCTCCACTTT,CASSLGGDRGHNSPLHF,-,TRBJ1-6,TRBV5-6,TRBD1
TGTGCCAGTAGTATAGGCCTCAGCGGGGTCCGGGAGACCCAGTACTTC,CASSIGLSGVRETQYF,few,TRBJ2-5,TRBV19,TRBD2
TGTGCCAGCAGTTACTCAGTAGTCACAGATACGCAGTATTTT,CASSYSVVTDTQYF,once,TRBJ2-3,TRBV6-5,-
TGTGCCAGCAGGACCGCCACAGGGGGCGCCTACGAGCAGTACTTC,CASRTATGGAYEQYF,-,TRBJ2-7,TRBV28,TRBD1
TGTGCCAGCAGCCAATCGAAGGGAGGGCGGTTCTTC,CASSQSKGGRFF,once,TRBJ2-1,TRBV16,TRBD2
TGTGCCAGCAGTCCGGGCCCCGGGACAGGTTACGAGACCCAGTACTTC,CASSPGPGTGYETQYF,-,TRBJ2-5,TRBV28,TRBD1
TGTGCCAGCACCCTCTGGGAGGCTAACTATGGCTACACCTTC,CASTLWEANYGYTF,-,TRBJ1-2,TRBV2,-
TGCGCCAGCAGCTTGCAGGGGCCCGCCACTGAAGCTTTCTTT,CASSLQGPATEAFF,-,TRBJ1-1,TRBV5-1,-
TGTGCCAGCAGCTCCCCAGACAGGAGCTCCTACGAGCAGTACTTC,CASSSPDRSSYEQYF,-,TRBJ2-7,TRBV27,-
TGTGCCAGCAGCTTGGGGGACAGGGCCAACGAGCAGTACTTC,CASSLGDRANEQYF,-,TRBJ2-7,TRBV5-6,TRBD1
TGTGCCAGCAGCTTGGACAGCTCCCCCTCCGAGCAGTACTTC,CASSLDSSPSEQYF,-,TRBJ2-7,TRBV6-1,-
TGTGCCAGCTCCCGGGGACAGGGGGCTAGTGTCTACGAGCAGTACTTC,CASSRGQGASVYEQYF,-,TRBJ2-7,TRBV18,TRBD1